A single sample gave rise to the 2 T cell receptor beta chains below, sequenced in a study of CD4 and CD8 cells across lung adenocarcinoma regions (dated by TCRdb to between 2018 and 2020). Libraries were prepared through PCR. Sequenced on a HiSeq X Ten. TCRdb took the public reads, trimmed them with fastp at Q25, ran MiXCR for clone calling and kept in-frame beta chains. Under each unique CDR3 protein, matching rows form one entry showing the most common genes and DNA. The sample data list 3,000 to 4,000 distinct CDR3 sequences, and around 60% of these were observed just once. The ten largest account for around a third of the sample. Sequenced input: CD4+ T cells from the center of a lung tumor. Taken with the paper, the label for cell subset or site translates to: tumor center region. The receptors come from a female donor with lung adenocarcinoma. The CD4 and CD8 labels of this study may be unreliable.

This clonotype turned up a few times. V and J are TRBV11-3 and TRBJ2-3; TRBD1 matches at 9 bases. CDR1 is SGHNT, CDR2 YENEEA, per germline. Trimming cost V 5 bases and J 4 bases; bases outside gene matches: 13. This CDR3 contains 17 residues. CDR3: CASSSFPGQGASDTQYF. The CDR3 DNA follows: TGTGCCAGCAGCAGTTTTCCGGGACAGGGAGCTTCAGATACGCAGTATTTT.

The CDR3 is CASSQRWGEKITDTQYF. The CDR3 coding sequence is TGCGCCAGCAGCCAGCGGTGGGGGGAGAAGATCACAGATACGCAGTATTTT. The chain is built from TRBV4-3 and TRBJ2-3, with a tentative D call TRBD2 (6 bases). Germline CDR1 is LGHNA and CDR2 is YSLEER. The CDR3 runs 17 residues. V lost 3 bases to trimming and J lost 2 bases, with 18 bases between them.